One T cell receptor beta chain is described in this entry. This specimen belongs to a study of blood T cell repertoires in COVID-19. Study background: T cells, B-cell-depleted T cells, or PBMCs provided the cDNA or gDNA that served as material.

Some clones are missing from TCRdb's copy, which holds only in-frame ones; the method was immunoSEQ multiplex PCR. This sample has roughly 99,000 clones, with roughly 90% found just once. Between the trimmed V and J ends, which lost 5 bases and 4 bases, there was a span of 12 bases. Per germline, CDR1 SEHNR and CDR2 FQNEAQ (reference sequence). The CDR3 loop spans 13 amino acids. This receptor was taken from a man aged 35-49 years with active or convalescent COVID-19. Sequencing was done on a sample of peripheral blood. The V and J genes are TRBV7-9 and TRBJ2-7; tentatively, D is TRBD1 (6 bases). CDR3 loop: CASSPRDKYEQYF. Written as DNA, the CDR3 is TGTGCCAGCAGCCCCCGGGACAAATACGAGCAGTACTTC.